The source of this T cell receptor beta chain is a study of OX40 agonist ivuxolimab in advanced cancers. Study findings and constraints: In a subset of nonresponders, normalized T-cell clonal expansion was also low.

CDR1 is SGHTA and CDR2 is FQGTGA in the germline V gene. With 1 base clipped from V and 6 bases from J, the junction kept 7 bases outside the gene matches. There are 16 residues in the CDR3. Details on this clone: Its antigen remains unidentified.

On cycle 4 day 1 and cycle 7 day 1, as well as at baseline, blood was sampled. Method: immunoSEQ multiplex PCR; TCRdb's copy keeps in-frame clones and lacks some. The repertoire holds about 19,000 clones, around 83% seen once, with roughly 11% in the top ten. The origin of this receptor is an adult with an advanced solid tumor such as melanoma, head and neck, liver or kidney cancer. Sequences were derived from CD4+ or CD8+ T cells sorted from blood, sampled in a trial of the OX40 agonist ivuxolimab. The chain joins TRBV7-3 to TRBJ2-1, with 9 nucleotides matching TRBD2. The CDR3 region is CASSLIAGTSFNEQFF. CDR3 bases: TGTGCCAGCAGCTTAATCGCCGGGACTAGCTTCAATGAGCAGTTCTTC.